This T cell receptor (beta chain) appears in the sequencing data of a study of T cell changes during pregnancy in multiple sclerosis. Clones were sequenced by immunoSEQ multiplex PCR, and TCRdb holds only the in-frame ones, with some missing. The sample records 70,000 to 75,000 clones, roughly 90% being singletons. The junction had 4 bases not matched to a gene; V was cut back by 7 bases and J by 4 bases. The CDR3 consists of 12 residues. CDR1 is GTSNPN and CDR2 is SVGIG in the germline V gene (reference sequence). Specimen: peripheral blood, collected in the second trimester of pregnancy. The chain uses TRBV30 and TRBJ2-1; TRBD2 matches 7 bases. The sequence derives from a female donor with multiple sclerosis, enrolled in a pregnancy study. CDR3 nucleotides: TGTGCCTCAAGGGGACTATACAATGAGCAGTTCTTC. Protein: CASRGLYNEQFF.